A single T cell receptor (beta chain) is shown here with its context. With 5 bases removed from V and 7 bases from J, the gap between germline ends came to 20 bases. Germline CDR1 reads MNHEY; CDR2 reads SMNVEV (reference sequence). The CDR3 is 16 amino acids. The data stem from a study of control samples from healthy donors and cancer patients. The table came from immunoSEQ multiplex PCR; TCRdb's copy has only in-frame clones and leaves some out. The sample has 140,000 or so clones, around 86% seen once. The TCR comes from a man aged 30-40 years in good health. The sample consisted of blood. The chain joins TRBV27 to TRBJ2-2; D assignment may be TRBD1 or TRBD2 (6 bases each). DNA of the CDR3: TGTGCCAGCAGTCCACACCGAGTGGGGGGCGGCGGGGAGCTGTTTTTT. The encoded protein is CASSPHRVGGGGELFF.